What follows are 20 T cell receptor beta chains derived from one specimen sequenced in a study of blood T cell repertoires in COVID-19. The table came from immunoSEQ multiplex PCR; TCRdb's copy has only in-frame clones and leaves some out. The sample has 200,000 to 250,000 clones; approximately 85% are singletons. Sequenced material: PBMCs or T cells enriched from blood (not recorded which). The receptors here all came from a woman aged 45-65 years who had recovered from COVID-19.

This clone turned up a few times. This chain connects TRBV28 to TRBJ1-2; D remains unclear. Trimming pared 8 bases from V and 2 bases from J, leaving 21 bases between. CDR3 size: 16 residues. Germline V gene sequence: CDR1 MDHEN, CDR2 SYDVKM. This CDR3 reads CASLGFGEQSNYGYTF. Here the CDR3 DNA reads TGTGCCAGCCTCGGTTTCGGAGAGCAGTCGAACTATGGCTACACCTTC.

CDR3 sequence reads: CASSPVGTSGSHEQFF. The CDR3 DNA sequence: TGTGCCAGCAGCCCTGTCGGGACTAGCGGGAGCCATGAGCAGTTCTTC. The chain links TRBV13 to TRBJ2-1; 14 nucleotides agree with TRBD2. Per germline, CDR1 PRHDT and CDR2 FYEKMQ (reference sequence). V trimming: 5 bases; J trimming: 8 bases; junction bases outside the gene matches: 8. The CDR3 extends over 16 amino acids.

In DNA, the CDR3 is TGCGCCAGCAGCAGGACAGGGAGAATTGGAGATACGCAGTATTTT. Amino acid sequence: CASSRTGRIGDTQYF. V is TRBV4-3 and J is TRBJ2-3; 8 bases map to TRBD1. The germline V gene has CDR1 LGHNA and CDR2 YSLEER. The CDR3 has 15 amino acids. With V trimmed by 5 bases and J by 5 bases, 9 bases remained unmatched.

The chain employs TRBV19 and TRBJ1-2, with 7 bases that match TRBD1. The CDR3 loop spans 15 amino acids. CDR1 and CDR2 from the germline V gene are LNHDA and SQIVND (reference sequence). The ends lost 6 bases at V and 8 bases at J; junction bases unmatched: 15. The CDR3 sequence is CASREQGRQVYGYTF. As DNA, the CDR3 is TGTGCCAGTAGGGAACAGGGGCGCCAGGTATACGGCTACACCTTC.

The chain combines TRBV3-1 (or the pseudogene TRBV3-2) with TRBJ2-3, with unresolved D. CDR3 size: 13 residues. Germline V gene lookup returns CDR1 LGHDT and CDR2 YNNKEL (reference sequence). The V gene lost 0 bases and the J gene lost 5 bases, with 6 bases spanning the gap. Here the CDR3 reads CASSQDRGDTQYF. In nucleotides, the CDR3 is TGTGCCAGCAGCCAAGATAGAGGAGATACGCAGTATTTT.

The rearrangement uses TRBV6-5 and TRBJ2-2, with a tentative D call TRBD2 (6 bases). The CDR3 spans 15 residues. V lost 4 bases and J lost 3, with 12 bases in between. The germline CDR1 and CDR2 sequences are MNHEY and SVGAGI. The CDR3 DNA follows: TGTGCCAGCAGTTGGGACGGAGGGGACACCGGGGAGCTGTTTTTT. As protein: CASSWDGGDTGELFF.

V usage is TRBV5-1 and J usage is TRBJ1-4, with 8 positions matching TRBD1. This CDR3 contains 14 residues. Looked up from germline, CDR1 is SGHRS and CDR2 is YFSETQ. With 2 bases clipped from V and 8 bases from J, the junction kept 5 bases outside the gene matches. The CDR3 reads CASSLQGEREKLFF. The CDR3 bases are TGCGCCAGCAGCTTACAGGGGGAGCGGGAAAAACTGTTTTTT.

This clone turned up a few times. The chain carries TRBV11-3 and TRBJ1-2; 8 bases agree with TRBD1. Germline V CDR1 and CDR2: SGHNT, YENEEA. This CDR3 region has 14 residues. Trimming took 3 bases from V and 4 from J; bases not matched to a gene: 4. The CDR3 here is CASSLGQATYGYTF. Written as DNA, the CDR3 is TGTGCCAGCAGCTTGGGACAGGCGACCTATGGCTACACCTTC.

This rearrangement joins TRBV27 to TRBJ1-2, with 12 bases aligning to TRBD1. V dropped 5 bases and J dropped 7; count of bases not matched to a gene: 8. CDR1 is MNHEY and CDR2 is SMNVEV in the germline V gene (reference sequence). This CDR3 contains 15 residues. Here the CDR3 reads CASSAPGTGGSGYTF. Written as DNA, the CDR3 is TGTGCCAGCAGTGCTCCCGGGACAGGGGGCTCTGGCTACACCTTC.

The chain couples TRBV27 to TRBJ2-2; 14 bases fit TRBD2. The germline gives CDR1 MNHEY, CDR2 SMNVEV (reference sequence). The trim removed 4 bases at V and 3 bases at J, leaving 13 bases unmatched. This CDR3 spans 20 amino acids. The CDR3 is CASSSPRRLAGGLDTGELFF. The DNA for the CDR3 is TGTGCCAGCAGTTCCCCCCGTAGACTAGCGGGAGGGCTGGACACCGGGGAGCTGTTTTTT.

The chain employs TRBV28 and TRBJ1-5; the D is unclear. The CDR3 loop spans 14 amino acids. Germline CDR1 and CDR2: MDHEN and SYDVKM. Trimming cost V 3 bases and J 2 bases, with 8 bases left between them. The CDR3 region has the DNA TGTGCCAGCAGTTTGGGAGTGGGCAATCAGCCCCAGCATTTT. It encodes CASSLGVGNQPQHF.

The table lists this clone with many counts. DNA for the CDR3: TGTGCCAGCAGCTATGAGGGAAAGAACACTGAAGCTTTCTTT. Translating it yields CASSYEGKNTEAFF. The rearrangement links TRBV11-2 to TRBJ1-1; D not resolved. The CDR3 length is 14 residues. Trimming removed 4 bases from V and 1 base from J, with 10 bases in between. The germline CDR1 and CDR2 sequences are SGHAT and FQNNGV.

V is TRBV10-1 and J is TRBJ1-5; 11 bases are a match to TRBD1. Germline V gene data show CDR1 as WNHNN and CDR2 as SYGVQD (reference sequence). J gave up 7 bases and V 0 bases, and 5 bases lay outside the gene matches. There are 16 residues in the CDR3. The CDR3 nucleotides are TGCGCCAGCAGTGAGTCCGGACAGGGGGCTTGGCAGCCCCAGCATTTT. Translation: CASSESGQGAWQPQHF.

A few counts support this clone. The J gene is TRBJ2-7, the V gene TRBV9; perhaps TRBD2 as D (5 bases). Between the trimmed V and J ends, which lost 4 bases and 0 bases, there was a span of 14 bases. Per the germline V gene, CDR1 is SGDLS and CDR2 is YYNGEE. The length of the CDR3 is 15 residues. The CDR3 DNA reads as TGTGCCAGCAGCCCGGCCCCAGACTACTCCTACGAGCAGTACTTC. Translated: CASSPAPDYSYEQYF. The full variable domain, rest sourced from reference TRBV9 and TRBJ2-7, is DSGVTQTPKHLITATGQRVTLRCSPRSGDLSVYWYQQSLDQGLQFLIQYYNGEERAKGNILERFSAQQFPDLHSELNLSSLELGDSALYFCASSPAPDYSYEQYFGPGTRLTVT.

This chain uses TRBV5-1 with TRBJ1-2; 9 nucleotides match TRBD1. The CDR3 is 14 amino acids. After removal of 5 bases from V and 3 bases from J, the junction contained 5 bases not matched to a gene. Germline V lookup: CDR1 SGHRS, CDR2 YFSETQ. DNA of the CDR3: TGCGCCAGCAGGGAGAGGACAGGGGACTATGGCTACACCTTC. It encodes CASRERTGDYGYTF.

J is TRBJ1-4 and V is TRBV2; a possible D gene is TRBD1 (5 bases). The CDR3 runs to 13 residues. Germline V gene sequence: CDR1 SNHLY, CDR2 FYNNEI. V lost 4 bases and J 4 bases, leaving 7 bases between the germline ends. The CDR3 loop is CASSVRGNEKLFF. CDR3 sequence (DNA): TGTGCCAGCAGTGTAAGGGGTAATGAAAAACTGTTTTTT.

J is TRBJ2-5 and V is TRBV4-1; no clear D gene. CDR1 is MGHRA, CDR2 YSYEKL, per germline. V lost 1 base, J lost 5 bases, and 8 bases lay in between. CDR3 length: 13 amino acids. CDR3 in amino acids: CASSQGLEETQYF. The CDR3 DNA reads TGCGCCAGCAGCCAAGGCCTGGAGGAGACCCAGTACTTC.

The chain is built from TRBV15 and TRBJ1-1; 10 bases fit TRBD1. The J segment lost 12 bases and the V segment lost 0 bases, leaving 7 bases of the junction unmatched. Germline loops: CDR1 LNHNV, CDR2 YYDKDF (reference sequence). CDR3 length: 14 residues. The CDR3 spells CATSRDPGQGLTFF. CDR3 in DNA: TGTGCCACCAGCAGAGACCCGGGACAGGGGTTAACTTTCTTT. Supplemented by reference TRBV15 and TRBJ1-1, the full variable domain reads DAMVIQNPRYQVTQFGKPVTLSCSQTLNHNVMYWYQQKSSQAPKLLFHYYDKDFNNEADTPDNFQSRRPNTSFCFLDIRSPGLGDTAMYLCATSRDPGQGLTFFGQGTRLTVV.

The DNA for the CDR3 is TGTGCCAGCTCGCCGACAGTCCAAGAGACCCAGTACTTC. It codes for CASSPTVQETQYF. The rearrangement joins TRBV18 to TRBJ2-5; a possible D gene is TRBD1 (5 bases). This CDR3 contains 13 residues. Trimming left V 6 bases short and J 1 base short, with 9 bases between. Per germline, CDR1 KGHSH and CDR2 LQKENI. Full variable domain (missing parts from reference TRBV18 and TRBJ2-5): NAGVMQNPRHLVRRRGQEARLRCSPMKGHSHVYWYRQLPEEGLKFMVYLQKENIIDESGMPKERFSAEFPKEGPSILRIQQVVRGDSAAYFCASSPTVQETQYFGPGTRLLVL.

This clone was counted between two and nine times. The V and J genes are TRBV3-1 (or the pseudogene TRBV3-2) and TRBJ1-3; 7 positions agree with TRBD1. J gave up 4 bases and V 4 bases, and 16 bases lay outside the gene matches. CDR1 LGHDT and CDR2 YNNKEL come from the germline V gene (reference sequence). This CDR3 is 18 amino acids long. The CDR3 sequence is CASSLEGATSKGGNTIYF. In DNA, the CDR3 is TGTGCCAGCAGCCTTGAGGGGGCAACGTCGAAGGGAGGAAACACCATATATTTT.